The sequence of this T cell receptor (beta chain) was determined in a study of blood T cells in healthy people across ages. V was cut by 5 bases and J by 1 base, with 8 bases left in between. Per germline, CDR1 SGHVS and CDR2 FNYEAQ. The CDR3 spans 13 residues. Together with a sample-barcoded 5' primer, a J-beta primer mix was included in a second PCR lasting about 7 to 12 cycles. TCRdb reprocessed the 5' RACE reads with MiXCR, giving one entry per CDR3 protein. In the table there are around 500,000 distinct CDR3 sequences, over 25% of which are singletons. Each sample provided at least 5.5 micrograms of extracted total RNA. These data also featured in a second study, about T cells of mothers and their children. As that study records: A few healthy Caucasian mothers, along with their six children, served as the donors.

The sequence derives from a boy aged 2 to 10 in good health. V and J are TRBV7-6 and TRBJ2-5; weak D call: TRBD1 (5 bases). Sequenced material: blood. This CDR3 is CASSQTAQETQYF. The CDR3 nucleotides are TGTGCCAGCAGCCAGACAGCCCAAGAGACCCAGTACTTC. The variable domain in full, with the rest retrieved from reference TRBV7-6 and TRBJ2-5, is GAGVSQSPRYKVTKRGQDVALRCDPISGHVSLYWYRQALGQGPEFLTYFNYEAQQDKSGLPNDRFSAERPEGSISTLTIQRTEQRDSAMYRCASSQTAQETQYFGPGTRLLVL.